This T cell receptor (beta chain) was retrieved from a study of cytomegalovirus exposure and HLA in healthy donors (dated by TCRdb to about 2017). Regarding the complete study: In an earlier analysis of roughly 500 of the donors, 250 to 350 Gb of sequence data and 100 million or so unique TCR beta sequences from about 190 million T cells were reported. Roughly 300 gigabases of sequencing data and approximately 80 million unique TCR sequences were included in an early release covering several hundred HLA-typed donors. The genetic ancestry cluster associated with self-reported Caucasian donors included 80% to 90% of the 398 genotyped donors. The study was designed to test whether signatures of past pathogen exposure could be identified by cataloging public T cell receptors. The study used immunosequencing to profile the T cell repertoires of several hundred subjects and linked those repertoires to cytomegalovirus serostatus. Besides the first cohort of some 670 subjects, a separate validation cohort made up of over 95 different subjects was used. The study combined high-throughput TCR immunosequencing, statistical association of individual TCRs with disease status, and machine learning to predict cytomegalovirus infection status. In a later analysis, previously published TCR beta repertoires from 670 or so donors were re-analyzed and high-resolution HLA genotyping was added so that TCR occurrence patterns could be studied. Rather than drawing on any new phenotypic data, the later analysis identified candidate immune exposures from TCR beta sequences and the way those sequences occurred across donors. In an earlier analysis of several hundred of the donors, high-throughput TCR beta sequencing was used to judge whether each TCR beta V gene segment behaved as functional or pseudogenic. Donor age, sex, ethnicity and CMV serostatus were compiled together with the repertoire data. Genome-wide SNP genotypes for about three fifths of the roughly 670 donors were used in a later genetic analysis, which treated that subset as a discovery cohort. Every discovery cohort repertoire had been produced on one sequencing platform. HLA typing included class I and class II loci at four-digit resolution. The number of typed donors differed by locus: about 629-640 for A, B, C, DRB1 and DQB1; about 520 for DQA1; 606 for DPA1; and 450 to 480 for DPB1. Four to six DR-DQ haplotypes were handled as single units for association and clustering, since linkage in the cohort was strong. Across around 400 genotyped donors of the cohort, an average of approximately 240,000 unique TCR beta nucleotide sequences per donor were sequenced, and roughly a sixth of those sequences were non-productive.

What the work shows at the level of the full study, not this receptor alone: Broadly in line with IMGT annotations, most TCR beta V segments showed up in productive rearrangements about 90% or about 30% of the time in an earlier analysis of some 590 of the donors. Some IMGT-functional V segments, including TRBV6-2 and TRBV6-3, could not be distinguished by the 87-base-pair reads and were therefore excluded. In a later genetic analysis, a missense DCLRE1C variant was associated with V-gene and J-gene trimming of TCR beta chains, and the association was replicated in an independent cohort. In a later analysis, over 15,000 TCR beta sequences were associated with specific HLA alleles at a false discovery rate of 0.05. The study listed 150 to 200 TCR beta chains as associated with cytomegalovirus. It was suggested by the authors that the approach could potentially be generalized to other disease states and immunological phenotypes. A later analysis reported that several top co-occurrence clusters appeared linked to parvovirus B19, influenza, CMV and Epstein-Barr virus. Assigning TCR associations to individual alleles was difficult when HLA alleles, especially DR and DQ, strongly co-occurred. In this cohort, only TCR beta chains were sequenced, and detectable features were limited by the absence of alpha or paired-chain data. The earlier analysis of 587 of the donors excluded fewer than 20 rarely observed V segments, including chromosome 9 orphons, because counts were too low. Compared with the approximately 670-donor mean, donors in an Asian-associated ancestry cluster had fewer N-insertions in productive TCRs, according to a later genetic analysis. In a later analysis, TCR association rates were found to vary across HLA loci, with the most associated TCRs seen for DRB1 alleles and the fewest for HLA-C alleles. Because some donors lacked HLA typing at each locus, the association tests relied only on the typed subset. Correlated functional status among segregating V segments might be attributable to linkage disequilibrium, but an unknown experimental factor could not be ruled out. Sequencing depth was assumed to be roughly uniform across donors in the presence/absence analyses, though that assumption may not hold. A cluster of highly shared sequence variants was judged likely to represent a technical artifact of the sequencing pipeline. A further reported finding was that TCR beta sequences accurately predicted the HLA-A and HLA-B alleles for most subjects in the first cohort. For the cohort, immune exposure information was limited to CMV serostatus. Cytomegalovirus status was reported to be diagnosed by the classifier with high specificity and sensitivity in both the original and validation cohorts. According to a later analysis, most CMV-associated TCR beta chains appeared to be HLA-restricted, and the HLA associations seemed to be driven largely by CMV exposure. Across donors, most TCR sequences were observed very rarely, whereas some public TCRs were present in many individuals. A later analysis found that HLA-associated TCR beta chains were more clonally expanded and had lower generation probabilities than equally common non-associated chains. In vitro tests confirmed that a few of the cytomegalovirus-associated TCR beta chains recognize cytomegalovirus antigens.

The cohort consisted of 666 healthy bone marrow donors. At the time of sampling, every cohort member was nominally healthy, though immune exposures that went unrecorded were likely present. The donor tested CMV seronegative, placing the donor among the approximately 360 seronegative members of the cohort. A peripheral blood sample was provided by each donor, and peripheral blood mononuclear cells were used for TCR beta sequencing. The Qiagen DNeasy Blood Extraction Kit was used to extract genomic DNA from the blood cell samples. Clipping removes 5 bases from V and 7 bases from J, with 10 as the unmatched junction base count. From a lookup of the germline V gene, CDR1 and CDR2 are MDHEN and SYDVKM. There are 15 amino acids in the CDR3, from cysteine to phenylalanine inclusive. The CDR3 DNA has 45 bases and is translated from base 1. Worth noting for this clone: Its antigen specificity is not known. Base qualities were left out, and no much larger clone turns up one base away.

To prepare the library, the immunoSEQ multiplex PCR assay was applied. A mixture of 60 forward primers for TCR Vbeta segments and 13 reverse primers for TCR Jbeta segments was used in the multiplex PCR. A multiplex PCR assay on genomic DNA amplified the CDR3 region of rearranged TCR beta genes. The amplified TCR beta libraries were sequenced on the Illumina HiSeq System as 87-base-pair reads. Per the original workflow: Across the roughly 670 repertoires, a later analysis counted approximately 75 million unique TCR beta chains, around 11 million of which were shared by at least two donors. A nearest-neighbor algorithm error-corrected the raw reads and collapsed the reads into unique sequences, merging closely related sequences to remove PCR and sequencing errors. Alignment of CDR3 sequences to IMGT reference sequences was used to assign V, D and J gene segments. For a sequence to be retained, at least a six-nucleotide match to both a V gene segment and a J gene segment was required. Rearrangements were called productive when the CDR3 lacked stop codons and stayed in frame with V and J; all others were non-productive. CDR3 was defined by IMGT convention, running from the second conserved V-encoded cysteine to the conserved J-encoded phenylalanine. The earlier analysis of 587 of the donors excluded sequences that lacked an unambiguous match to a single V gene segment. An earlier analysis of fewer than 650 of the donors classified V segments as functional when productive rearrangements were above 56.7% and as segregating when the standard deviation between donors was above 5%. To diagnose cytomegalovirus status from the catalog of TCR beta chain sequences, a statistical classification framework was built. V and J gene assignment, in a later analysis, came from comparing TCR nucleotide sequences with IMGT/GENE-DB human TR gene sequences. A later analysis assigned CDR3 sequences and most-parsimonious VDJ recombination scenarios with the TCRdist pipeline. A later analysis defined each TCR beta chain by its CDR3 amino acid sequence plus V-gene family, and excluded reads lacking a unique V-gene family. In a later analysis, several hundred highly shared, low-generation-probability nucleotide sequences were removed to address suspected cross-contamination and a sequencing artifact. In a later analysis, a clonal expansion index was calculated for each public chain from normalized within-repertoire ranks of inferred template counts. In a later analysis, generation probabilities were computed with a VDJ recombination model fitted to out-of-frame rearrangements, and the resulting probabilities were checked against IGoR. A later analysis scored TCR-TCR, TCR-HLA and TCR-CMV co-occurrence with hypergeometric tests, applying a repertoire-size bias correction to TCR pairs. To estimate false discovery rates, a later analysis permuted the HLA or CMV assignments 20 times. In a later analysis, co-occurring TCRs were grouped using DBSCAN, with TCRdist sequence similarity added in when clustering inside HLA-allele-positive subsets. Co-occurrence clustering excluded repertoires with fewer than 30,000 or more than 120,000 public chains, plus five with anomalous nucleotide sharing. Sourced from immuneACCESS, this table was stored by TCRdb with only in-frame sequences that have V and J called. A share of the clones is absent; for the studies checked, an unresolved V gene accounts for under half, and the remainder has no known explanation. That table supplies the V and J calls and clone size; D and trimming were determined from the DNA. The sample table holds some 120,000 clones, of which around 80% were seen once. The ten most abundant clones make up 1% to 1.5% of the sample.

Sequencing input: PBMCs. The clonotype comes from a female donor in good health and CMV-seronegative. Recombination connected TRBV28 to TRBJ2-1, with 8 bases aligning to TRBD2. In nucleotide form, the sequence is TGTGCCAGCAGTGTCGGGAGGGCCTTGAAAAATGAGCAGTTCTTC. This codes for CASSVGRALKNEQFF.